Sequencing of this T cell receptor (beta chain) was carried out in a study of cytomegalovirus exposure and HLA in healthy donors. In its sample, this clone was seen a few times. The target antigen is unknown. General study findings and limits: In a later analysis, at a false discovery rate of 0.05, 15,000 to 20,000 TCR beta sequences matched HLA alleles.

Germline-derived CDR1 and CDR2 are MDHEN and SYDVKM. V shed 5 bases and J shed 3 bases, with 11 bases lying between them. The length of the CDR3 is 13 residues. Primers included in the PCR were 60 Vbeta and 13 Jbeta primers. Sequenced by immunoSEQ multiplex PCR; TCRdb stores in-frame clones only, minus some. Among roughly 70,000 clones listed, over 70% were seen once. The rearrangement uses TRBV28 and TRBJ2-7; tentative D call: TRBD1 (6 bases). This receptor was taken from a human donor in good health. Sequenced sample: PBMCs. In nucleotides, the CDR3 is TGTGCCAGCAGTCTCCCGACAGGCTACGAGCAGTACTTC. Its protein is CASSLPTGYEQYF.